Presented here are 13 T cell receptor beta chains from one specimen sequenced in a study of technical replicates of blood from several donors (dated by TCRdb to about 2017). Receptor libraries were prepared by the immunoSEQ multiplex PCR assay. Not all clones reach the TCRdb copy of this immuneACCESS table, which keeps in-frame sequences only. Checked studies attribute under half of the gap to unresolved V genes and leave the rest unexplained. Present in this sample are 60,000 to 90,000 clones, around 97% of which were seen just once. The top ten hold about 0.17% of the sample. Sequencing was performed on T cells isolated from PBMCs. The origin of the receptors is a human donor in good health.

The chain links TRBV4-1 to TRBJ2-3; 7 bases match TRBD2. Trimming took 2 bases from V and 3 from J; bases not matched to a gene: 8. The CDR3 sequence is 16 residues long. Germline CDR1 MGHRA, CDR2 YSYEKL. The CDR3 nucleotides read TGCGCCAGCAGCCAACAAATGGGGGGGAGTACAGATACGCAGTATTTT. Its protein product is CASSQQMGGSTDTQYF.

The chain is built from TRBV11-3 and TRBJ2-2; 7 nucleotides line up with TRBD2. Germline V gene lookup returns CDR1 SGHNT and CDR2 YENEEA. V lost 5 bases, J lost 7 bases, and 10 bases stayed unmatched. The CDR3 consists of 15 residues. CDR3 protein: CASSGGGPSVGELFF. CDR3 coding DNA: TGTGCCAGCAGCGGGGGGGGACCTAGCGTCGGGGAGCTGTTTTTT. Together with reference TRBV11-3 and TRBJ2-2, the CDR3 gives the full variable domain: EAGVVQSPRYKIIEKKQPVAFWCNPISGHNTLYWYLQNLGQGPELLIRYENEEAVDDSQLPKDRFSAERLKGVDSTLKIQPAELGDSAVYLCASSGGGPSVGELFFGEGSRLTVL.

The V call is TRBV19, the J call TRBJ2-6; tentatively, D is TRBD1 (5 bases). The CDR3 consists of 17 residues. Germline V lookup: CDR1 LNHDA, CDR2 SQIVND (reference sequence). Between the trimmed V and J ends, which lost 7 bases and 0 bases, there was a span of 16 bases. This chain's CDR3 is CASTQALDNSGANVLTF. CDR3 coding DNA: TGTGCCAGTACACAGGCTCTCGACAACTCTGGGGCCAACGTCCTGACTTTC.

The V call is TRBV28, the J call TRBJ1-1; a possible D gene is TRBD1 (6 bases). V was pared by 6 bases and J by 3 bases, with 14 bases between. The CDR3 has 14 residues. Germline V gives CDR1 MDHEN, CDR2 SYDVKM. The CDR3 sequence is CASRATGGDTEAFF. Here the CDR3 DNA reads TGTGCCAGCAGGGCGACAGGAGGCGACACTGAAGCTTTCTTT.

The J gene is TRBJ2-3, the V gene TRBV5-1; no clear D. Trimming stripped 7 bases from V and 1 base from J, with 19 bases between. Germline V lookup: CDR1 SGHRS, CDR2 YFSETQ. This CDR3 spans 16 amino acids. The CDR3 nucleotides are TGCGCCAGCCAGGATGGGCTCCTCCGGCGCACAGATACGCAGTATTTT. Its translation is CASQDGLLRRTDTQYF.

The CDR3 protein is CASSLAGGTGTEAFF. DNA of the CDR3: TGCGCCAGCAGCTTGGCGGGGGGGACGGGAACTGAAGCTTTCTTT. The chain combines TRBV5-1 with TRBJ1-1; TRBD1 might be the D (5 bases). Trimming cost V 0 bases and J 5 bases, with 14 bases left between them. Germline V lookup: CDR1 SGHRS, CDR2 YFSETQ. The CDR3 spans 15 residues.

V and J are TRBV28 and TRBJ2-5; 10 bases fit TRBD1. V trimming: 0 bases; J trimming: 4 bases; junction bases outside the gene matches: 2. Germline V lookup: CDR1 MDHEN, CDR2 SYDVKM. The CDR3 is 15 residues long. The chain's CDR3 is CASSLWTGGGETQYF. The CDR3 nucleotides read TGTGCCAGCAGTTTATGGACAGGGGGCGGAGAGACCCAGTACTTC.

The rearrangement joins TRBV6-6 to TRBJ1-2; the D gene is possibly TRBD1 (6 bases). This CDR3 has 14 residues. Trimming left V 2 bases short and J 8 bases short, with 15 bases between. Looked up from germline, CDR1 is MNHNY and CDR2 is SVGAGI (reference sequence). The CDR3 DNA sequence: TGTGCCAGCAGTTACATGGACAGCCCTGACGGCTACACCTTC. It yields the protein CASSYMDSPDGYTF.

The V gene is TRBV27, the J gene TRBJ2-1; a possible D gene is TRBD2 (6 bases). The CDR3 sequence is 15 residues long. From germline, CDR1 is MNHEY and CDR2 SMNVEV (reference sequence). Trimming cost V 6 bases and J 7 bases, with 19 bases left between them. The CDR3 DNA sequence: TGTGCCAGCAGAGGTGGGTCGGAACGGGGGAATGAGCAGTTCTTC. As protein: CASRGGSERGNEQFF.

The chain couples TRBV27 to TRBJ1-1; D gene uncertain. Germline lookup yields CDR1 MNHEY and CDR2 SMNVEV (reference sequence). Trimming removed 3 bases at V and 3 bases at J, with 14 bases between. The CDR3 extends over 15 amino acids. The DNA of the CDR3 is TGTGCCAGCAGTTTTTCGGGTAATACCCACACTGAAGCTTTCTTT. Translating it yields CASSFSGNTHTEAFF.

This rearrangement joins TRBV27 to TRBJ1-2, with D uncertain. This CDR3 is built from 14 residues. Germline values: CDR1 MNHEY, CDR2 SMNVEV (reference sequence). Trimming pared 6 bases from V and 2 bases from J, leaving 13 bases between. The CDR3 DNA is TGTGCCAGCAGACTTTCCGGGATGAACTATGGCTACACCTTC. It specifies CASRLSGMNYGYTF.

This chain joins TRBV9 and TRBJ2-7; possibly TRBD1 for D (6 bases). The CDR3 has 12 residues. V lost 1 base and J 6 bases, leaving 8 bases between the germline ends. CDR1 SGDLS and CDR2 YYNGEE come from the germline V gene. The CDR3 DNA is TGTGCCAGCAGCGTATCAGGGGTCGAGCAGTACTTC. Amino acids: CASSVSGVEQYF.

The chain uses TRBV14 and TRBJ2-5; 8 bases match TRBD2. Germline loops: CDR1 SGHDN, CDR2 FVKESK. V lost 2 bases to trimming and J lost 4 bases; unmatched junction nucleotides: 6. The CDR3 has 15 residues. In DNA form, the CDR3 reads TGTGCCAGCAGCCAAATGGGACTAGGTGCAGAGACCCAGTACTTC. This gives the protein CASSQMGLGAETQYF.